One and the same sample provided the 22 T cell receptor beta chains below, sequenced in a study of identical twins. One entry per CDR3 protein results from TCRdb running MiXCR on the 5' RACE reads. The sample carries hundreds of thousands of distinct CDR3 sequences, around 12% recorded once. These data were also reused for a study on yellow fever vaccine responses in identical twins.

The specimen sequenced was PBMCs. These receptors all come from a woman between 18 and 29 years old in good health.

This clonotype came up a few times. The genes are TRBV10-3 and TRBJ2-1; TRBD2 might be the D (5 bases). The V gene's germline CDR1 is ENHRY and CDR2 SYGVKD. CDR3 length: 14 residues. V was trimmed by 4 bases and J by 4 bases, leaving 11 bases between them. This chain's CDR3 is CAISVLGGYNEQFF. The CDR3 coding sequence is TGTGCCATCAGTGTACTCGGAGGTTACAATGAGCAGTTCTTC.

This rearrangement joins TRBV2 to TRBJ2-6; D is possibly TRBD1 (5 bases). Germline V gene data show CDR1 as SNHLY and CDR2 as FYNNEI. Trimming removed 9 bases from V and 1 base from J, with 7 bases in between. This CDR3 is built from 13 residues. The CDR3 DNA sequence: TGTGCCAGAAGACAGTCTGGGGCCAACGTCCTGACTTTC. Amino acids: CARRQSGANVLTF.

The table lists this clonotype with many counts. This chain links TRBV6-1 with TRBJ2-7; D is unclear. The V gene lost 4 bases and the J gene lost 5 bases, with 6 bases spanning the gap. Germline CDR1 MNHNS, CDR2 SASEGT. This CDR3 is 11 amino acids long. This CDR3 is CASSADHEQYV. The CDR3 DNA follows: TGTGCCAGCAGTGCAGACCACGAGCAGTACGTC.

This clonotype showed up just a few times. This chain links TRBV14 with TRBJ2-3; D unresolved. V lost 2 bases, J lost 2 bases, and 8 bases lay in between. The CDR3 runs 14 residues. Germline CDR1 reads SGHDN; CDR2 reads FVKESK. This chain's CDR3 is CASSQSSYTDTQYF. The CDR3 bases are TGTGCCAGCAGCCAATCTTCTTACACAGATACGCAGTATTTT. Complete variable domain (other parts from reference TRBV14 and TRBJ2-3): EAGVTQFPSHSVIEKGQTVTLRCDPISGHDNLYWYRRVMGKEIKFLLHFVKESKQDESGMPNNRFLAERTGGTYSTLKVQPAELEDSGVYFCASSQSSYTDTQYFGPGTRLTVL.

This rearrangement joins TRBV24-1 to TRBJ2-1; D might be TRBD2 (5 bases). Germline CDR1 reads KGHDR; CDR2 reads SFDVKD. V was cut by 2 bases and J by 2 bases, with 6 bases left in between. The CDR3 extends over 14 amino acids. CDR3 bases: TGTGCCACCAGTGATTCCGGGGCCTACAATGAGCAGTTCTTC. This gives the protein CATSDSGAYNEQFF.

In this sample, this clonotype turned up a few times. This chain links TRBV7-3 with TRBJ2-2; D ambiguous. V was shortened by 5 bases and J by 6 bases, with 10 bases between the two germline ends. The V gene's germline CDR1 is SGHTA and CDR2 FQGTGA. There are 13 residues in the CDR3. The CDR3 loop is CASSAVGPGELFF. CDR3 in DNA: TGTGCCAGCAGCGCCGTGGGTCCCGGGGAGCTGTTTTTT.

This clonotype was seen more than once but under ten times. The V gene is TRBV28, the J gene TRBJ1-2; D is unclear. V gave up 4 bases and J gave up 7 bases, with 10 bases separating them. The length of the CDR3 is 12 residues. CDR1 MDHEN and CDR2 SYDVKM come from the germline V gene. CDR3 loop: CASSSRVVGYTF. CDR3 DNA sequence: TGTGCCAGCAGTTCCCGGGTGGTTGGCTACACCTTC.

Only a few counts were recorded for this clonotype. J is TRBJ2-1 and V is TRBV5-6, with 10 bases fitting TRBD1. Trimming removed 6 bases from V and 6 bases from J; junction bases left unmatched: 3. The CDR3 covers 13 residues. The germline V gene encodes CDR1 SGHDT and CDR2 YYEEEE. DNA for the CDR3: TGTGCCAGCAACGGGGACAGGGGCAATGAGCAGTTCTTC. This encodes CASNGDRGNEQFF.

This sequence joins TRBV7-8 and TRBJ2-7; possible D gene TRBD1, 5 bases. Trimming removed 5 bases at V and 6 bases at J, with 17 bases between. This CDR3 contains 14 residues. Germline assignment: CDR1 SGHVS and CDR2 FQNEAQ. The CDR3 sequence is CASSADRGSREQYV. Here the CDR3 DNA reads TGTGCCAGCAGCGCCGACAGAGGCTCTCGCGAGCAGTACGTC.

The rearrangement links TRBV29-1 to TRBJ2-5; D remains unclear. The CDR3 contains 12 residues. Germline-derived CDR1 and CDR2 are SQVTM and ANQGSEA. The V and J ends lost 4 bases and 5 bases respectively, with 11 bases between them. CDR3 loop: CSVARNRETQYF. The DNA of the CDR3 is TGCAGCGTTGCGAGGAACCGGGAGACCCAGTACTTC.

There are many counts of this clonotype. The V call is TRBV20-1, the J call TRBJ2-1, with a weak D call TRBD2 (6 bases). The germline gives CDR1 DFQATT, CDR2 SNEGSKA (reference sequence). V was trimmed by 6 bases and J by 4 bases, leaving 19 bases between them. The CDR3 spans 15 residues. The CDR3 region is CSAEPRDFLYNEQFF. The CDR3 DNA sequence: TGCAGTGCAGAACCCCGGGACTTCTTATACAATGAGCAGTTCTTC.

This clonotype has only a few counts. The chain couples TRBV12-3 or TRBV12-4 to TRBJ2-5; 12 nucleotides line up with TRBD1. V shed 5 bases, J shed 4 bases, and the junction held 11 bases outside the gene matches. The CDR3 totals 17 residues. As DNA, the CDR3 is TGTGCCAGCAGTCCGTCCCGGGACAGGGGGCGAGGAGAGACCCAGTACTTC. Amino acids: CASSPSRDRGRGETQYF.

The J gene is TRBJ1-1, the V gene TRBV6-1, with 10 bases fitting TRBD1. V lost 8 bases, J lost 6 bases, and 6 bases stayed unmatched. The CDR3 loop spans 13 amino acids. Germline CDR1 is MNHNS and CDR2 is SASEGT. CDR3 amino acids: CASHGTGVPEAFF. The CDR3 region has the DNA TGTGCCAGCCACGGGACAGGGGTCCCTGAAGCTTTCTTT.

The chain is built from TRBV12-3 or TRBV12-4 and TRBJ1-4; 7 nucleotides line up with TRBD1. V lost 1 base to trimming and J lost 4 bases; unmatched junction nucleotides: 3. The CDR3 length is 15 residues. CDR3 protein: CASSLEGAFNEKLFF. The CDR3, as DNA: TGTGCCAGCAGTTTAGAGGGGGCGTTTAATGAAAAACTGTTTTTT.

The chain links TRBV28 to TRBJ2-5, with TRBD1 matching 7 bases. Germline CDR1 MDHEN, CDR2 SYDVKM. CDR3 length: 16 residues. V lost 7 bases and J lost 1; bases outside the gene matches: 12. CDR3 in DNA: TGTGCCAGCAATGCCCAGGGGGACCGGGCCCAAGAGACCCAGTACTTC. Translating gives CASNAQGDRAQETQYF.

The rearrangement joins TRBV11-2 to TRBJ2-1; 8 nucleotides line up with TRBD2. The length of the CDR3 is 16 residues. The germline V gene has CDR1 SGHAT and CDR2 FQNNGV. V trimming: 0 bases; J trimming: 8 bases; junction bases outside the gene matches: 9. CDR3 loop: CASSLDYASGSHEQFF. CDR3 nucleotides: TGTGCCAGCAGCTTAGATTACGCTAGCGGGTCACATGAGCAGTTCTTC.

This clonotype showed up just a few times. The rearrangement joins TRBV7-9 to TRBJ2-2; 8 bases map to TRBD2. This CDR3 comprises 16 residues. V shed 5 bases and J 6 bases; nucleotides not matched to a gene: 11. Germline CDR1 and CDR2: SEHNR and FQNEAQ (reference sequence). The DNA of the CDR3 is TGTGCCAGCAGCCGTAGCGGGAACACGTTTTCCGGGGAGCTGTTTTTT. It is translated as CASSRSGNTFSGELFF.

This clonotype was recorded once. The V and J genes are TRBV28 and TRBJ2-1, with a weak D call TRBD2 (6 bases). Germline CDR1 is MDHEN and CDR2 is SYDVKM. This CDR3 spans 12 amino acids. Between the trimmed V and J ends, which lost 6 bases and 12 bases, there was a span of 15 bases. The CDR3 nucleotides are TGTGCCAGCAGGGATTGGGGAGGTGGGCAGTTCTTC. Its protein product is CASRDWGGGQFF.

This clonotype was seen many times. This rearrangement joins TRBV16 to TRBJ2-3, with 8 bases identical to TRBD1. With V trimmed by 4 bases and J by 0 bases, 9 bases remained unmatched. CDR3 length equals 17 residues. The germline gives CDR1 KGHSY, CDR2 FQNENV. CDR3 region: CASSLQGARISTDTQYF. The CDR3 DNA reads TGTGCCAGCAGCCTTCAGGGGGCCAGAATCAGCACAGATACGCAGTATTTT.

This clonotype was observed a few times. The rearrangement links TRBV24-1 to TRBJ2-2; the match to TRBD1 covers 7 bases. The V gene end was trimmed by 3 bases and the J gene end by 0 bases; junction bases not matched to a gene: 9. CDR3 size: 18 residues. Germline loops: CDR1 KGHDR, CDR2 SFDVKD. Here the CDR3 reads CATSDTGTDFANTGELFF. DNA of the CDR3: TGTGCCACCAGTGATACCGGGACAGACTTCGCGAACACCGGGGAGCTGTTTTTT.

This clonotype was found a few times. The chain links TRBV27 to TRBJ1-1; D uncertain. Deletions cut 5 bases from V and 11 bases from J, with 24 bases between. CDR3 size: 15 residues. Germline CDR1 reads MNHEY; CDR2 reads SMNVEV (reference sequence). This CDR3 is CASSAREPGRAQAFF. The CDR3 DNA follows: TGTGCCAGCAGTGCTAGGGAACCCGGAAGAGCGCAGGCTTTCTTT.

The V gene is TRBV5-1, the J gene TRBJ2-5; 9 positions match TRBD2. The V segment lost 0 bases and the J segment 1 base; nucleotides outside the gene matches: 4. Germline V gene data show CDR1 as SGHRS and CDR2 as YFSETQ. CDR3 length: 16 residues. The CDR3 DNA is TGCGCCAGCAGCTTGGGGACTAGCGCTACCCAAGAGACCCAGTACTTC. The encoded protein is CASSLGTSATQETQYF. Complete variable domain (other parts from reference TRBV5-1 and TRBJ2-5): KAGVTQTPRYLIKTRGQQVTLSCSPISGHRSVSWYQQTPGQGLQFLFEYFSETQRNKGNFPGRFSGRQFSNSRSEMNVSTLELGDSALYLCASSLGTSATQETQYFGPGTRLLVL.